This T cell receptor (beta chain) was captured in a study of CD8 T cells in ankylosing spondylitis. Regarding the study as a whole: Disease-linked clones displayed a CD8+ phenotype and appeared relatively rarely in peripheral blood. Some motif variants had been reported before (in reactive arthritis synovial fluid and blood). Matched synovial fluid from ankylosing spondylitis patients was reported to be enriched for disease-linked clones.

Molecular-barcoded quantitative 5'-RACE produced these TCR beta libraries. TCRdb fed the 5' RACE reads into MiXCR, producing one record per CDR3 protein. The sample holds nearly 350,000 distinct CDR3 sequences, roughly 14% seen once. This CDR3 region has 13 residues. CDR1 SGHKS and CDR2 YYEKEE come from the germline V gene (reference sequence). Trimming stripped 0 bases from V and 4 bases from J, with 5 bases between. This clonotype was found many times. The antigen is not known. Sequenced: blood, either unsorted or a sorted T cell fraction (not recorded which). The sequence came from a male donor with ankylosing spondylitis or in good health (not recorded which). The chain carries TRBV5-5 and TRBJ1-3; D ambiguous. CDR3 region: CASSLDWGNTIYF. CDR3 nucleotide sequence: TGTGCCAGCAGCTTGGATTGGGGAAACACCATATATTTT.